This is a list of T cell receptor beta chains from one sample in a study of T-cell reconstitution after alpha-beta-depleted transplantation in children. TCRdb called the PCR reads again in MiXCR, with one record for every CDR3 protein. The sample includes about a million distinct CDR3 sequences, less than 30% seen only once; the top ten take approximately 30%. The sequencing used PBMCs, mostly from graft donor cells, collected 360 days after TCRalphabeta/CD19-depleted stem cell transplant. The source of these receptors is a boy under two years old who had a stem cell transplant for SCID, so the T cells may come from the graft donor. Both conserved end residues are part of each CDR3. The D gene is left open where the match is weak.

CASRRAGRSSYNEQFF | . | TRBJ2-1 | TRBV7-9
CASSFGGSAKNIQYF | . | TRBJ2-4 | TRBV5-5
CASSLGSGLASTDTQYF | TRBD2 | TRBJ2-3 | TRBV12-3/TRBV12-4
CASSFRDTYTGELFF | . | TRBJ2-2 | TRBV12-3/TRBV12-4
CASSEATQGATDTEAFF | TRBD1 | TRBJ1-1 | TRBV9
CASSDWTSTDTQYF | . | TRBJ2-3 | TRBV2
CSASGDTDQPQHF | . | TRBJ1-5 | TRBV20-1
CASSKTALYEQYF | . | TRBJ2-7 | TRBV12-3/TRBV12-4
CASSLSAGDPYNEQFF | TRBD2 | TRBJ2-1 | TRBV5-1
CASSQGVRVTSFYEQYF | TRBD2 | TRBJ2-7 | TRBV4-3
CASSVAGGMDTQYF | TRBD2 | TRBJ2-3 | TRBV2
CASTRQGMGYEQYF | TRBD1 | TRBJ2-7 | TRBV10-2
CASPPGGRKNTEAFF | TRBD1 | TRBJ1-1 | TRBV28
CASSQLGHAAGNTIYF | . | TRBJ1-3 | TRBV4-1
CASSVKGAGSYEHYF | . | TRBJ2-7 | TRBV7-9
CASSLGRASSYNSPLHF | . | TRBJ1-6 | TRBV12-3/TRBV12-4
CSATPGRGNTEAFF | . | TRBJ1-1 | TRBV29-1
CASSQRDRPNTGELFF | TRBD1 | TRBJ2-2 | TRBV4-3
CASSFGRGGAPSETQYF | TRBD2 | TRBJ2-5 | TRBV5-1
CASSLNDRDFSYGYTF | TRBD1 | TRBJ1-2 | TRBV9
CASSLVVGVVDYGYTF | . | TRBJ1-2 | TRBV7-9
CATRLGLQDTQYF | . | TRBJ2-3 | TRBV24-1
CASSLDNDRRNEQYF | . | TRBJ2-7 | TRBV5-1
CASSPGGGRFNEQFF | TRBD2 | TRBJ2-1 | TRBV5-1
CASSPGGAATRETQYF | TRBD2 | TRBJ2-5 | TRBV4-2
CASSPLIRTGGADTQYF | TRBD1 | TRBJ2-3 | TRBV18
CSAILGFADTQYF | . | TRBJ2-3 | TRBV20-1
CASSSGQAFTGELFF | TRBD1 | TRBJ2-2 | TRBV5-1
CSALGGTDTQYF | . | TRBJ2-3 | TRBV20-1
CASSSRRWGARAMGTDTQYF | . | TRBJ2-3 | TRBV11-2
CSVKTGQADTKFF | TRBD1 | TRBJ2-1 | TRBV29-1
CATTGVRGEQFF | TRBD1 | TRBJ2-1 | TRBV27
CSASFSGGADTQYF | TRBD2 | TRBJ2-3 | TRBV20-1
CASSPDRFNNEQYF | . | TRBJ2-7 | TRBV18
CSARIQGQETQYF | . | TRBJ2-5 | TRBV20-1
CASSQSPVLGEQFF | . | TRBJ2-1 | TRBV4-1
CASSLFGRAYEQYF | . | TRBJ2-7 | TRBV5-1
CASSPGTGGFVDEQYF | TRBD1 | TRBJ2-7 | TRBV7-3
CASSGRIDRGGYTF | TRBD1 | TRBJ1-2 | TRBV6-1
CASSDSRGGGADTQYF | TRBD2 | TRBJ2-3 | TRBV6-4
CASTRGPNTEAFF | . | TRBJ1-1 | TRBV12-3/TRBV12-4
CASSPGLAGDGEQFF | TRBD2 | TRBJ2-1 | TRBV5-1
CASSGGQGAPNEQFF | TRBD1 | TRBJ2-1 | TRBV5-1
CASSIGEETQYF | . | TRBJ2-5 | TRBV19
CASSYSGQGPDTQYF | TRBD1 | TRBJ2-3 | TRBV6-5
CASSVFSGEGFYEQYF | . | TRBJ2-7 | TRBV11-2
CASSVLDPDAEGTGELFF | . | TRBJ2-2 | TRBV6-1
CAIGKGMNSPLHF | . | TRBJ1-6 | TRBV10-3
CAISEPGRTGNTIYF | . | TRBJ1-3 | TRBV10-3
CASSIKRGSSYNEQFF | TRBD2 | TRBJ2-1 | TRBV7-9
CASSATPAGPQETQYF | . | TRBJ2-5 | TRBV9
CATSRAVQGPSTDTQYF | . | TRBJ2-3 | TRBV15
CASSFSGPGTGELFF | . | TRBJ2-2 | TRBV2
CASSYGGAAETQYF | . | TRBJ2-5 | TRBV6-5
CASSFREERETQYF | . | TRBJ2-5 | TRBV13
CASSYFPRTEAFF | . | TRBJ1-1 | TRBV6-5
CASSQDPGGLDEQFF | TRBD2 | TRBJ2-1 | TRBV3-1
CASSLGPGDTEAFF | . | TRBJ1-1 | TRBV7-6
CASSSGGPDEQFF | TRBD2 | TRBJ2-1 | TRBV7-3
CASSKPDGEAFF | . | TRBJ1-1 | TRBV3-1